A selection of T cell receptor beta chains follows, all from one sample in a study of T cell repertoires in ileal Crohn's disease. Sequencing used immunoSEQ multiplex PCR; TCRdb keeps in-frame clones, though not all of them. The sample includes fewer than 5,500 clones, 82% seen only once; the top ten take approximately 12%. Sequenced sample: ileal tissue. The receptors were sampled from an adult with Crohn's disease. Both conserved end residues are part of each CDR3. The D gene is left open where the match is weak. Clone size is shown for a subset of rows, as once, few, many or a class of expanded clone.

V	length	J	D	size	CDR3	DNA
TRBV10-3	15	TRBJ1-4	NA	NA	CAISESGGAGEKLFF	TGTGCCATCAGTGAGTCTGGGGGGGCCGGCGAAAAACTGTTTTTT
TRBV30	14	TRBJ2-5	NA	NA	CAWSVQRDQETQYF	TGTGCCTGGAGTGTACAGAGGGACCAAGAGACCCAGTACTTC
TRBV7-8	18	TRBJ1-5	NA	NA	CASSSPGLLENRNQPQHF	TGTGCCAGCAGCTCCCCGGGACTCCTGGAAAACCGCAATCAGCCCCAGCATTTT
TRBV28	15	TRBJ2-7	NA	once	CASSPSGAGQGEQYF	TGTGCCAGCAGTCCCTCCGGGGCAGGTCAGGGGGAGCAGTACTTC
TRBV6-1	13	TRBJ1-6	TRBD1	NA	CASQTGEGSPLHF	TGTGCCAGCCAGACAGGGGAAGGGTCACCCCTCCACTTT
TRBV30	17	TRBJ1-5	NA	NA	CAWSAPVAVNSNQPQHF	TGTGCCTGGAGTGCCCCTGTGGCAGTCAATAGCAATCAGCCCCAGCATTTT
TRBV5-6	17	TRBJ1-5	TRBD1	NA	CASSSWTGGESNQPQHF	TGTGCCAGCAGCTCCTGGACAGGGGGCGAGAGCAATCAGCCCCAGCATTTT
TRBV30	14	TRBJ2-5	TRBD2	NA	CALNSGGAGETQYF	TGTGCCCTGAATAGCGGGGGGGCGGGGGAGACCCAGTACTTC
TRBV18	21	TRBJ2-2	TRBD1	NA	CASSPPDRGRNGFSPSGELFF	TGTGCCAGCTCACCACCGGACAGGGGGCGTAATGGTTTTTCCCCCAGCGGGGAGCTGTTTTTT
TRBV6-5	13	TRBJ1-2	TRBD1	NA	CASTPGQGYGYTF	TGTGCCAGCACCCCGGGACAGGGCTATGGCTACACCTTC
TRBV30	15	TRBJ1-5	TRBD1	NA	CAWSKGQGAGQPQHF	TGTGCCTGGAGTAAGGGACAGGGGGCAGGACAGCCCCAGCATTTT
TRBV5-4	15	TRBJ2-2	NA	NA	CASSFRGTNTGELFF	TGTGCCAGCAGCTTCAGGGGAACGAACACCGGGGAGCTGTTTTTT
TRBV10-2	13	TRBJ1-2	NA	NA	CASSEGPQYGYTF	TGCGCCAGCAGTGAGGGGCCACAGTATGGCTACACCTTC
TRBV7-7	15	TRBJ2-1	TRBD1	NA	CASSRQGAVGNEQFF	TGTGCCTCAAGTAGGCAGGGGGCGGTCGGAAATGAGCAGTTCTTC
TRBV28	12	TRBJ1-2	TRBD1	NA	CASSADRVGYTF	TGTGCCAGCAGTGCTGACAGGGTTGGCTACACCTTC
TRBV7-9	15	TRBJ1-2	NA	NA	CASSPSGGSDYGYTF	TGTGCCAGCAGCCCATCGGGGGGGAGCGACTATGGCTACACCTTC
TRBV6-1	14	TRBJ1-2	TRBD1	NA	CASSSGTGVYGYTF	TGTGCCAGCAGTTCCGGGACAGGGGTATATGGCTACACCTTC
TRBV7-6	13	TRBJ1-5	NA	NA	CASSRTDNQPQHF	TGTGCCAGCAGCCGGACTGACAATCAGCCCCAGCATTTT
TRBV7-2	14	TRBJ2-7	TRBD2	NA	CASSIGRGGYEQYF	TGTGCCAGCAGCATAGGACGGGGGGGTTACGAGCAGTACTTC
TRBV5-1	13	TRBJ2-5	NA	few	CASREPQQETQYF	TGCGCCAGCAGAGAACCACAGCAAGAGACCCAGTACTTC
TRBV27	15	TRBJ2-7	NA	NA	CASSSSERFPYEQYF	TGTGCCAGCAGTTCCTCTGAGCGTTTCCCCTACGAGCAGTACTTC
TRBV15	13	TRBJ1-2	NA	NA	CATSRGGTFGYTF	TGTGCCACCAGCAGAGGCGGGACTTTCGGCTACACCTTC